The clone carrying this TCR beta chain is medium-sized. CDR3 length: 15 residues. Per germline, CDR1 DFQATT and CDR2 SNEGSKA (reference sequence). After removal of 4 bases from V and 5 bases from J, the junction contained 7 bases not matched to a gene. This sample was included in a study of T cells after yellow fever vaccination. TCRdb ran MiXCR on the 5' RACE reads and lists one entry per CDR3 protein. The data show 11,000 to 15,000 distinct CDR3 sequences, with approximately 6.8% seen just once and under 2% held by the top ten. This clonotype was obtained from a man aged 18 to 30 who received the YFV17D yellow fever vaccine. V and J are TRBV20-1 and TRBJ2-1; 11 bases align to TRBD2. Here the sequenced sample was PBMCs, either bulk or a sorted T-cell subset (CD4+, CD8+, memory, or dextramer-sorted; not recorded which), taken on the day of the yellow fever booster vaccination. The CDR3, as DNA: TGCAGTGCTACCATAGCGGGGGGGAACAACAATGAGCAGTTCTTC. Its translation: CSATIAGGNNNEQFF.